The sequence of this T cell receptor beta chain was determined in a study of T cell responses to AZD1222 COVID-19 vaccine. Repertoires were generated with immunoSEQ multiplex PCR, while TCRdb's copy carries only in-frame clones and drops some. The sample shows about 26,000 clones, approximately 88% of them seen only once. On this clone itself: As yet, its antigen is unknown.

The germline V and J ends were trimmed by 5 bases and 2 bases, with 13 bases remaining between them. This CDR3 is built from 15 residues. Germline-derived CDR1 and CDR2 are ENHRY and SYGVKD. Study-wide findings and caveats: Nearly half of spike-specific TCRs reportedly target unmutated variant regions.

Sequences were derived from peripheral blood, sampled 28 days after the second AZD1222 dose. The clonotype was recovered from an adult who received the AZD1222 COVID-19 vaccine. This chain uses TRBV10-3 with TRBJ1-5; D is ambiguous. Here the CDR3 DNA reads TGTGCCATCAGTAAGGACGGTGGCGGCAATCAGCCCCAGCATTTT. Its protein product is CAISKDGGGNQPQHF.